This T cell receptor (beta chain) was identified in a study of blood T cell dynamics during melanoma immunotherapy. Overall study results and limits: Clones driving repertoire changes may be melanoma-specific or general immune activation.

This CDR3 contains 14 residues. Per the germline V gene, CDR1 is SGHTA and CDR2 is FQGNSA. V was trimmed by 3 bases and J by 1 base, leaving 9 bases between them. The repertoire was sequenced with immunoSEQ multiplex PCR; TCRdb's copy has only in-frame clones and lacks some. The sample includes over 9,000 clones, roughly 88% seen only once; the top ten take around 6.3%. Time point here: week 3, after first cycle of checkpoint inhibitor. Prior systemic cancer therapy, immunosuppressant use and other active malignancies excluded patients. Of note for this clone: Its antigen is unknown.

The rearrangement uses TRBV7-2 and TRBJ1-1; possible D gene TRBD1, 6 bases. The sequence derives from a human donor with melanoma. The sequencing used blood, collected from a patient treated with checkpoint blockade. This CDR3 reads CASSFWGPNTEAFF. DNA for the CDR3: TGTGCCAGCAGCTTTTGGGGGCCGAACACTGAAGCTTTCTTT. The variable domain in full, with the rest retrieved from reference TRBV7-2 and TRBJ1-1, is GAGVSQSPSNKVTEKGKDVELRCDPISGHTALYWYRQSLGQGLEFLIYFQGNSAPDKSGLPSDRFSAERTGGSVSTLTIQRTQQEDSAVYLCASSFWGPNTEAFFGQGTRLTVV.